This TCR beta chain was captured in a study of T cell changes during pregnancy in multiple sclerosis. Produced via immunoSEQ multiplex PCR; TCRdb's table is partial and in-frame only. The table has some 79,000 clones, approximately 90% seen once. V was trimmed by 4 bases and J by 4 bases, leaving 14 bases between them. The CDR3 loop spans 14 amino acids. Germline lookup yields CDR1 MNHEY and CDR2 SMNVEV (reference sequence). The sequencing here drew on CD4+ T cells from peripheral blood mononuclear cells, taken in the second trimester of pregnancy. This TCR was recovered from a female donor with multiple sclerosis, enrolled in a pregnancy study. The chain recombines TRBV27 with TRBJ2-7; D might be TRBD2 (5 bases). CDR3 coding DNA: TGTGCCAGCAGTTCGGAACGGGATTCTTACGAGCAGTACTTC. The encoded protein is CASSSERDSYEQYF.